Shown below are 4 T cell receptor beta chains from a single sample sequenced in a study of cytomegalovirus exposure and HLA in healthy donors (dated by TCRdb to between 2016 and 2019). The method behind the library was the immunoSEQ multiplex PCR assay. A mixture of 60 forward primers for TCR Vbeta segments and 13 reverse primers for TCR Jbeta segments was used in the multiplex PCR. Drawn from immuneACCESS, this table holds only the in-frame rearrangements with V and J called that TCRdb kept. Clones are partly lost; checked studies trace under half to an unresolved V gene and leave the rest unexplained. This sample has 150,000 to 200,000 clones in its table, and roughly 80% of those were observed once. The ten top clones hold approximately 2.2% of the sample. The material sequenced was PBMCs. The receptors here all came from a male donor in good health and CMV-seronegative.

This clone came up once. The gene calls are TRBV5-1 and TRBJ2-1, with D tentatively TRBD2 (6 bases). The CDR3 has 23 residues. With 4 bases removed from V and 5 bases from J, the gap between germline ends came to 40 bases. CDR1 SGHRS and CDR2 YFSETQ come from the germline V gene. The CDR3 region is CASSRKSSEGSRPLRGLDNEQFF. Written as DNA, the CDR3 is TGCGCCAGCAGCCGAAAGTCTAGCGAGGGCAGCCGGCCCTTGCGTGGGTTGGACAATGAGCAGTTCTTC. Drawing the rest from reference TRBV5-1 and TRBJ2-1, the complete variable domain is KAGVTQTPRYLIKTRGQQVTLSCSPISGHRSVSWYQQTPGQGLQFLFEYFSETQRNKGNFPGRFSGRQFSNSRSEMNVSTLELGDSALYLCASSRKSSEGSRPLRGLDNEQFFGPGTRLTVL.

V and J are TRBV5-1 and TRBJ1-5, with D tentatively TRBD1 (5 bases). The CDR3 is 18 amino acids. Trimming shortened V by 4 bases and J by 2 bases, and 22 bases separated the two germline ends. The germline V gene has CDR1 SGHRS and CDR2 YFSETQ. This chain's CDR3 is CASSPGLGGSKGNQPQHF. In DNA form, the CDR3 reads TGCGCCAGCAGCCCGGGACTGGGGGGGAGTAAGGGCAATCAGCCCCAGCATTTT.

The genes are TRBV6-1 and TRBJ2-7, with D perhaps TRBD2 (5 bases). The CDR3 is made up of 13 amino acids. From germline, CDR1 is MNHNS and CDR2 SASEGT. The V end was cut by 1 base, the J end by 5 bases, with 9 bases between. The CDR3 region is CASSEVRGNEQYF. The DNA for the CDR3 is TGTGCCAGCAGTGAAGTGAGAGGGAACGAGCAGTACTTC.

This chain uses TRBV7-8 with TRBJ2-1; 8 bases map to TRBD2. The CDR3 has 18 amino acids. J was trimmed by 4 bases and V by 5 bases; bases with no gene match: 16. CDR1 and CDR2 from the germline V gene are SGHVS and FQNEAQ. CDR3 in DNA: TGTGCCAGCAGCCCGAGCAGAAATAGCGGGGCAGCGTACAATGAGCAGTTCTTC. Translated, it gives CASSPSRNSGAAYNEQFF.